This TCR beta chain appears in the sequencing data of a study of a mutant IDH1 vaccine in newly diagnosed glioma. This sample's time point: week 5, during vaccination. Vaccinated patients received 300 ug of mutant IDH1 20-mer peptide per dose, with topical imiquimod. Clones were sequenced by immunoSEQ multiplex PCR, and TCRdb holds only the in-frame ones, with some missing. The data show roughly 60,000 clones, around 80% seen once. This clone was seen only once. Antigen unknown. This CDR3 is built from 14 residues. The germline CDR1 and CDR2 sequences are SEHNR and FQNEAQ (reference sequence). V dropped 0 bases and J dropped 0 bases, with 6 bases sitting between them.

The input for sequencing was PBMCs, taken from a glioma patient whose treatment included an IDH1 peptide vaccine. This chain joins TRBV7-9 and TRBJ2-7; D is unclear. This sequence was found in a woman aged 45 to 65 with glioma. Here the CDR3 DNA reads TGTGCCAGCAGCTTAGCCGAAGCCTCCTACGAGCAGTACTTC. This encodes CASSLAEASYEQYF.